What follows are 11 T cell receptor beta chains derived from one specimen sequenced in a study of cytomegalovirus exposure and HLA in healthy donors. Use of 60 Vbeta and 13 Jbeta primers characterized the PCR. TCRdb's table, derived via immunoSEQ multiplex PCR, lists solely in-frame clones and lacks some. Of about 260,000 clones in the sample, 84% were seen once. Material: PBMCs. All receptors derive from a woman aged 40 to 50 in good health and CMV-seropositive.

As to this clone: The junction does not match germline at one end; this may be a read error. This chain joins TRBV6-6 and TRBJ1-1; D not resolved. This CDR3 spans 13 amino acids. The V gene's germline CDR1 is MNHNY and CDR2 SVGAGI (reference sequence). CDR3 loop: CASSPAGNTEAFF. Written as DNA, the CDR3 is TGTGCCAGCAGTCCGGCGGGGAACACTGAAGCCTTCTTT.

The chain combines TRBV29-1 with TRBJ1-1; D is possibly TRBD1 (6 bases). Germline V gene data show CDR1 as SQVTM and CDR2 as ANQGSEA. The CDR3 is 13 amino acids. V was shortened by 7 bases and J by 6 bases, with 18 bases between the two germline ends. As DNA, the CDR3 is TGCAGCGATAGAATGGGGGGGGCTGCTGAAGCTTTCTTT. This sequence encodes CSDRMGGAAEAFF.

This chain links TRBV7-8 with TRBJ2-5; TRBD1 might be the D (6 bases). The length of the CDR3 is 14 residues. V lost 5 bases and J lost 7, with 17 bases in between. The germline CDR1 and CDR2 sequences are SGHVS and FQNEAQ. CDR3 in DNA: TGTGCCAGCAGCCTATTTGAGGGGGAAGTGACCCAGTACTTC. This encodes CASSLFEGEVTQYF.

The CDR3 DNA sequence: TGTGCCAGCAGTGAAGGGCAGGGAGGCCAAGAGACCCAGTACTTC. This gives the protein CASSEGQGGQETQYF. The chain uses TRBV6-4 and TRBJ2-5, with D tentatively TRBD2 (6 bases). CDR3 length: 15 residues. The germline V gene has CDR1 MRHNA and CDR2 SNTAGT. Trimming took off 3 bases at V and 1 base at J, with 12 bases between the two ends.

The J gene is TRBJ2-2, the V gene TRBV18; 10 bases line up with TRBD2. Trimming took 3 bases from V and 1 from J; bases not matched to a gene: 2. CDR3 length: 16 residues. In germline, CDR1 is KGHSH, CDR2 LQKENI. CDR3: CASSPGTSVNTGELFF. The CDR3 nucleotides are TGTGCCAGCTCACCCGGGACTAGCGTGAACACCGGGGAGCTGTTTTTT.

The rearrangement links TRBV6-1 to TRBJ1-5; a weak D match, TRBD1 (5 bases). CDR1 is MNHNS and CDR2 is SASEGT in the germline V gene. The CDR3 loop spans 14 amino acids. With 3 bases removed from V and 4 bases from J, the gap between germline ends came to 10 bases. CDR3 nucleotides: TGTGCCAGCAGTGAGAGTGGGGGGAATCAGCCCCAGCATTTT. Its protein is CASSESGGNQPQHF.

The genes are TRBV7-3 and TRBJ2-1; the D gene is possibly TRBD2 (5 bases). CDR3 length: 19 amino acids. In germline, CDR1 is SGHTA, CDR2 FQGTGA. Trimming stripped 1 base from V and 0 bases from J, with 19 bases between. The CDR3: CASSLSGSRSPSSYNEQFF. CDR3 nucleotides: TGTGCCAGCAGCTTAAGCGGGTCTAGATCCCCAAGCTCCTACAATGAGCAGTTCTTC. Variable domain in full (rest from reference TRBV7-3 and TRBJ2-1): GAGVSQTPSNKVTEKGKYVELRCDPISGHTALYWYRQSLGQGPEFLIYFQGTGAADDSGLPNDRFFAVRPEGSVSTLKIQRTERGDSAVYLCASSLSGSRSPSSYNEQFFGPGTRLTVL.

The chain has TRBV6-6 and TRBJ2-3; D call uncertain. The ends were cut back, 2 bases at V and 1 base at J, with 10 bases in the middle. Germline V gives CDR1 MNHNY, CDR2 SVGAGI (reference sequence). The CDR3 is 15 amino acids. CDR3 region: CASSYGLRGTDTQYF. For the CDR3, the DNA is TGTGCCAGCAGTTACGGTCTACGCGGCACAGATACGCAGTATTTT.

This clone was observed a handful of times. The chain joins TRBV5-4 to TRBJ2-2, with D unresolved. CDR3 length equals 12 residues. Germline assignment: CDR1 SGHNT and CDR2 YYREEE (reference sequence). V was cut by 4 bases and J by 6 bases, with 7 bases left in between. Written as DNA, the CDR3 is TGTGCCAGCAGCCGAAGCTCCGGGGAGCTGTTTTTT. It translates to CASSRSSGELFF.

The chain couples TRBV21-1 to TRBJ1-4; TRBD1 is taken as the D call from the table, unchecked against the DNA. TRBV21-1 is a known pseudogene. CDR3 length equals 17 residues. The CDR3 sequence is CASSKRGCGTTNEKLFF. CDR3 in DNA: TGTGCCAGCAGCAAAAGGGGCTGCGGTACAACTAATGAAAAACTGTTTTTT.

V and J are TRBV5-4 and TRBJ2-6; D remains unclear. The CDR3 sequence is 16 residues long. Trimming removed 0 bases from V and 3 bases from J, with 10 bases in between. Germline lookup yields CDR1 SGHNT and CDR2 YYREEE (reference sequence). CDR3 amino acids: CASSLATTRGANVLTF. The CDR3 coding sequence is TGTGCCAGCAGCTTGGCTACTACTCGTGGGGCCAACGTCCTGACTTTC.